This T cell receptor beta chain comes out of a study of cytomegalovirus exposure and HLA in healthy donors. Regarding the study as a whole: Most TCR sequences showed up rarely, but some public TCRs showed up in many donors.

As for this clone: Its antigen is currently unknown.

The germline CDR1 and CDR2 sequences are SGHRS and YFSETQ. Between the trimmed V and J ends, which lost 4 bases and 4 bases, there was a span of 14 bases. This CDR3 region has 14 residues. The PCR used 60 Vbeta and 13 Jbeta primers. Sequencing was performed with immunoSEQ multiplex PCR; in TCRdb, only in-frame clones are kept and a portion is missing. The data show 150,000 or so clones, almost 80% seen once. This TCR derives from a woman aged 40 to 50 in good health and CMV-seropositive. V gene TRBV5-1 combines with J gene TRBJ1-1, with D possibly being TRBD1 (5 bases). What was sequenced was PBMCs. The CDR3 region has the DNA TGCGCCAGCAGCCCCGGGGGGGTTGGCACTGAAGCTTTCTTT. Protein sequence: CASSPGGVGTEAFF.